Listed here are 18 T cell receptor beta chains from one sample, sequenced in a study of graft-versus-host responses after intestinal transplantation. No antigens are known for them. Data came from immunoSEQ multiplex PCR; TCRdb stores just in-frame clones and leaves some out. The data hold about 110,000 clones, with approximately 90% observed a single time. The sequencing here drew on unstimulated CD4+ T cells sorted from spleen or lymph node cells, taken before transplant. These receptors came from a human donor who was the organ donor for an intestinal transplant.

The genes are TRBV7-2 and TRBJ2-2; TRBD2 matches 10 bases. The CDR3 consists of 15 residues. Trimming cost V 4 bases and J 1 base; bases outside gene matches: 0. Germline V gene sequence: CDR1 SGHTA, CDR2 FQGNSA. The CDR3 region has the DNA TGTGCCAGCAGCTGGACTAGCGGGAACACCGGGGAGCTGTTTTTT. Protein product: CASSWTSGNTGELFF.

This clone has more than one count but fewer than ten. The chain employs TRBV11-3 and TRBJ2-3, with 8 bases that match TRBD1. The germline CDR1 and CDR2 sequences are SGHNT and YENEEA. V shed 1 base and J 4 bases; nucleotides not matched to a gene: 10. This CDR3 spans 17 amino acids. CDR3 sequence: CASSLAGAGGLSDTQYF. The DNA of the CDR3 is TGTGCCAGCAGCTTAGCCGGGGCAGGGGGCTTGTCAGATACGCAGTATTTT.

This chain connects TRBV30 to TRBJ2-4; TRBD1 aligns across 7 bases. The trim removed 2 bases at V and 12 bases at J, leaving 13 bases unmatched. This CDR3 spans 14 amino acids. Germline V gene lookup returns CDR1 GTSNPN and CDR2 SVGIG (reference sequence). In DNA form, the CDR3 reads TGTGCCTGGAGTTCCTCCCGACAGGGTACCAATCAGTACTTC. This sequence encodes CAWSSSRQGTNQYF.

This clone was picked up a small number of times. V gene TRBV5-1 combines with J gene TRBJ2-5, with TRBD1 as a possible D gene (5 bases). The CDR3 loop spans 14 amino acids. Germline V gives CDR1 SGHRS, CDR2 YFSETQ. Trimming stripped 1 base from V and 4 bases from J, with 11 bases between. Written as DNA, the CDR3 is TGCGCCAGCAGCTTGCAGGGTGGCCGAGAGACCCAGTACTTC. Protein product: CASSLQGGRETQYF.

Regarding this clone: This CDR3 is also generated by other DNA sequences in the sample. The CDR3 loop reads CASSRDRGMNTEAFF. CDR3 in DNA: TGCGCCAGCAGTAGGGACAGGGGGATGAACACTGAAGCTTTCTTT. This chain links TRBV5-1 with TRBJ1-1; 11 bases fit TRBD1. Looked up from germline, CDR1 is SGHRS and CDR2 is YFSETQ. V lost 5 bases, J lost 0 bases, and 3 bases stayed unmatched. The CDR3 is made up of 15 amino acids.

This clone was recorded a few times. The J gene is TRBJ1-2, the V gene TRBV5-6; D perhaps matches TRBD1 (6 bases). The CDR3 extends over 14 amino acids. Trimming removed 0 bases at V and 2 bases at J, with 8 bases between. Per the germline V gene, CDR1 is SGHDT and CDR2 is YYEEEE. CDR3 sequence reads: CASSLGGTNYGYTF. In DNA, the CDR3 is TGTGCCAGCAGCTTGGGGGGGACAAACTATGGCTACACCTTC.

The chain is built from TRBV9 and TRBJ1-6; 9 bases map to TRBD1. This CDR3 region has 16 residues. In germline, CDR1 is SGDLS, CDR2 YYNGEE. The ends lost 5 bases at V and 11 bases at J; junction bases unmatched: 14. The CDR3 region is CASSTDRGTGGAPLHF. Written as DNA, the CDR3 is TGTGCCAGCAGTACTGACAGGGGGACGGGGGGGGCACCCCTCCACTTT.

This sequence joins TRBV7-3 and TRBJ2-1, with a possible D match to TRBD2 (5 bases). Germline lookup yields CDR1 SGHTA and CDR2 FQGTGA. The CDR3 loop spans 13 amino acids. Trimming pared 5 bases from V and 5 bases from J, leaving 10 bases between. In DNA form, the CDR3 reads TGTGCCAGCAGCAGCAGGACTCACAATGAGCAGTTCTTC. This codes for CASSSRTHNEQFF.

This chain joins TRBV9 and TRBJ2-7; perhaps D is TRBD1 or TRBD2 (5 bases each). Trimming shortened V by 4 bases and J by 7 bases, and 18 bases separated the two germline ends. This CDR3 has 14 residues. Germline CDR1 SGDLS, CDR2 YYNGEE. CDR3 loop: CASSPRGTAREQYF. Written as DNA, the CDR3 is TGTGCCAGCAGCCCACGTGGGACGGCGCGGGAGCAGTACTTC.

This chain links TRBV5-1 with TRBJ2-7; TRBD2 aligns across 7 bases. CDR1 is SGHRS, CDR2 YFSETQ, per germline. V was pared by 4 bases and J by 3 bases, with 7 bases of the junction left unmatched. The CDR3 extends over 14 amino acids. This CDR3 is CASSPSASGYEQYF. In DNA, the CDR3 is TGCGCCAGCAGCCCTTCGGCTAGCGGCTACGAGCAGTACTTC.

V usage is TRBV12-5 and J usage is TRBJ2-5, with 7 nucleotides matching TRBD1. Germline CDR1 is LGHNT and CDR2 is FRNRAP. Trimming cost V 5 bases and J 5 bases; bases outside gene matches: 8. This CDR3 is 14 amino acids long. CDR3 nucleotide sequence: TGTGCTAGTGGTCACGGACAGGTCGGGGAGACCCAGTACTTC. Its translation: CASGHGQVGETQYF.

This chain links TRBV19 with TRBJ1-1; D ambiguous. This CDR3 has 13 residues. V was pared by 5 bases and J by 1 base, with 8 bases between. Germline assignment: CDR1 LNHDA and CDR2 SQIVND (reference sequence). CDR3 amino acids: CASSPSGNTEAFF. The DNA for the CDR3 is TGTGCCAGTAGTCCCTCGGGGAACACTGAAGCTTTCTTT.

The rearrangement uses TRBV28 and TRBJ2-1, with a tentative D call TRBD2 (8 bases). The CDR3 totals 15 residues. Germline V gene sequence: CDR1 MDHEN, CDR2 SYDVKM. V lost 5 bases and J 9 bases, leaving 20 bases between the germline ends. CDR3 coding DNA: TGTGCCAGCAGTCGAAGCGGGAGTAGGGACAGTGAGCAGTTCTTC. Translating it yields CASSRSGSRDSEQFF.

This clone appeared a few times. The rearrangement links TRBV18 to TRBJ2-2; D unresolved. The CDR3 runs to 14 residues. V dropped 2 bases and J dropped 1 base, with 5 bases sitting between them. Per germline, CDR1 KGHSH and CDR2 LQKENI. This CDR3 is CASSPGMNTGELFF. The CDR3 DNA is TGTGCCAGCTCACCAGGAATGAACACCGGGGAGCTGTTTTTT. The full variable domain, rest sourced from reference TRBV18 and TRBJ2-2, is NAGVMQNPRHLVRRRGQEARLRCSPMKGHSHVYWYRQLPEEGLKFMVYLQKENIIDESGMPKERFSAEFPKEGPSILRIQQVVRGDSAAYFCASSPGMNTGELFFGEGSRLTVL.

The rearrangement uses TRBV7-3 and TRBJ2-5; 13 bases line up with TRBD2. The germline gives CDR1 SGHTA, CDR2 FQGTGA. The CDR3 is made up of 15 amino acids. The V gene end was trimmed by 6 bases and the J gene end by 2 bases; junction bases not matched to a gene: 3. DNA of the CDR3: TGTGCCAGCAGTAGGACTAGCGGGGGACAAGAGACCCAGTACTTC. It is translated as CASSRTSGGQETQYF.

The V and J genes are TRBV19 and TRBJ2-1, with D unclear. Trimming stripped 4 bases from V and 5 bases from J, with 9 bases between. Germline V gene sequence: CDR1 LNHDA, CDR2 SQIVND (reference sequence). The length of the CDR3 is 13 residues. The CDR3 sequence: CASSTYTNNEQFF. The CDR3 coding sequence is TGTGCCAGTAGTACGTACACGAACAATGAGCAGTTCTTC.

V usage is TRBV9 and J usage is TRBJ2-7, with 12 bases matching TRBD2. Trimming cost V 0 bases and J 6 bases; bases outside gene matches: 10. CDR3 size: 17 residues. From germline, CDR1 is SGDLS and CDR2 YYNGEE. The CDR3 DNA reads TGTGCCAGCAGCGTAGCTATGTCTAGCGGGGGGGCCGGCGAGCAGTACTTC. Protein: CASSVAMSSGGAGEQYF.

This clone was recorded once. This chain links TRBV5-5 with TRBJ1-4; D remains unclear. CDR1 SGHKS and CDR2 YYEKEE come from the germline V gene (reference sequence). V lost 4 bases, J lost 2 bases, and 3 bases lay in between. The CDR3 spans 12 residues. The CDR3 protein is CASSPTNEKLFF. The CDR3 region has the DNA TGTGCCAGCAGCCCTACTAATGAAAAACTGTTTTTT.